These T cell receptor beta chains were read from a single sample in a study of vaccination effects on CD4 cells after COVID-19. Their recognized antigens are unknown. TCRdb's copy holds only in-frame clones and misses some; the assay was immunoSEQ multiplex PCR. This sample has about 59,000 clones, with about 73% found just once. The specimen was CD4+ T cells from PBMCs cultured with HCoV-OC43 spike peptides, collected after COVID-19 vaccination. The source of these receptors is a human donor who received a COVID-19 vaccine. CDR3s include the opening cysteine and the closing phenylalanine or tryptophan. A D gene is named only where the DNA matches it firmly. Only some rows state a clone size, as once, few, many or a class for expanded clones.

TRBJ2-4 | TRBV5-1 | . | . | TGCGCCAGCAGCTCGGGTTCGGGGCTCCCAAGGGACATTCAGTACTTC | CASSSGSGLPRDIQYF
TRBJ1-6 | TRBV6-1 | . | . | TGTGCCAGCAGTGAAATTCGAGTCAGCTATAATTCACCCCTCCACTTT | CASSEIRVSYNSPLHF
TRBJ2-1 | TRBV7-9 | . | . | TGTGCCAGCAGCGTCCGCGCCTACAATGAGCAGTTCTTC | CASSVRAYNEQFF
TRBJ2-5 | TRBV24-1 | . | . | TGTGCCACCAGTGATTTTAGGGGGGCGGCCCAAGAGACCCAGTACTTC | CATSDFRGAAQETQYF
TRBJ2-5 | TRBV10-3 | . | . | TGTGCCATCAGTGAGTCGCCGGGGGAAGAGACCCAGTACTTC | CAISESPGEETQYF
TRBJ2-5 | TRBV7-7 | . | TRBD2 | TGTGCCAGCAGCTTAGGGAGCGGGGGGGCCCTTGAGACCCAGTACTTC | CASSLGSGGALETQYF
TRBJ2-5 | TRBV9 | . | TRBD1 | TGTGCCAGCAGCGTTACAACAGGGGGGGAGACCCAGTACTTC | CASSVTTGGETQYF
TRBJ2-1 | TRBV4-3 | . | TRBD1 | TGCGCCAGCAGCCAAGGGATCCCCGGCAGGGGGCTGAGTTTTGAGCAGTTCTTC | CASSQGIPGRGLSFEQFF
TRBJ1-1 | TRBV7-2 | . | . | TGTGCCAGCAGCTTACAGATCCTGAACACTGAAGCTTTCTTT | CASSLQILNTEAFF
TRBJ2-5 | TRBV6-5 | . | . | TGTGCCACCCAGAAACAGGGTGAGGTGACCCAGTACTTC | CATQKQGEVTQYF
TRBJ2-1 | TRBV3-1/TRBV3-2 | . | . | TGTGCCAGCAGCCAAGTGTACAATGAGCAGTTCTTC | CASSQVYNEQFF
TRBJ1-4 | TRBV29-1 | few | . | TGCAGCGTTGAACCGACAGTATCTGTTGAAAAACTGTTTTTT | CSVEPTVSVEKLFF
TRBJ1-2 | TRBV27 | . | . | TGTGCCAGCAGTTCCCAAGGCTATGGCTACACCTTC | CASSSQGYGYTF
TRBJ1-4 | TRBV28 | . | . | TGTGCCAGCAGTTTACACGGGAGGAATGAAAAACTGTTTTTT | CASSLHGRNEKLFF
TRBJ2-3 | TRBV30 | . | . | TGTGCCTGGAGTTGGCCCGGGACCGTCTTAGGCACAGATACGCAGTATTTT | CAWSWPGTVLGTDTQYF
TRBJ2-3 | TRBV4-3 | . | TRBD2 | TGCGCCAGCAGCCTAGACCTAGCGGGAGGCACAGATACGCAGTATTTT | CASSLDLAGGTDTQYF